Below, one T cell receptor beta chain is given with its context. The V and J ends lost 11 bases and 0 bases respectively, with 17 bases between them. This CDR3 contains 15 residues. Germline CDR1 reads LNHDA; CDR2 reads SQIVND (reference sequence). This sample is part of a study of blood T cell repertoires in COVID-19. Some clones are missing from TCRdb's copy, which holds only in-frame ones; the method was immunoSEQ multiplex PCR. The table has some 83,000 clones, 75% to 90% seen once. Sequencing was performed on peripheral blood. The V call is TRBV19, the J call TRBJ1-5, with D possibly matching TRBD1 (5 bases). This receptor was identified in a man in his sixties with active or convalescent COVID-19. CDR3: CAAKRTGVSNQPQHF. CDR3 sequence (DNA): TGTGCCGCAAAGAGGACGGGGGTTAGCAATCAGCCCCAGCATTTT.